The TCR beta chain described here comes from a study of blood T cell repertoires in COVID-19. The germline V and J ends were trimmed by 5 bases and 7 bases, with 11 bases remaining between them. There are 13 residues in the CDR3. Profiling relied on immunoSEQ multiplex PCR, and the TCRdb table lists in-frame clones only, not all of them. The repertoire includes around 330,000 clones, 70% to 90% of them detected once, and approximately 9.4% sits in the top ten. In its sample, this clone was seen a few times. J is TRBJ2-2 and V is TRBV12-3 or TRBV12-4; D is perhaps TRBD2 (5 bases). This receptor was obtained from a middle-aged woman who had recovered from COVID-19. The specimen sequenced was PBMCs or T cells enriched from blood (not recorded which). In nucleotides, the CDR3 is TGTGCCAGCAGTAGAGGGCCGGGCGGGGAGCTGTTTTTT. It encodes CASSRGPGGELFF.